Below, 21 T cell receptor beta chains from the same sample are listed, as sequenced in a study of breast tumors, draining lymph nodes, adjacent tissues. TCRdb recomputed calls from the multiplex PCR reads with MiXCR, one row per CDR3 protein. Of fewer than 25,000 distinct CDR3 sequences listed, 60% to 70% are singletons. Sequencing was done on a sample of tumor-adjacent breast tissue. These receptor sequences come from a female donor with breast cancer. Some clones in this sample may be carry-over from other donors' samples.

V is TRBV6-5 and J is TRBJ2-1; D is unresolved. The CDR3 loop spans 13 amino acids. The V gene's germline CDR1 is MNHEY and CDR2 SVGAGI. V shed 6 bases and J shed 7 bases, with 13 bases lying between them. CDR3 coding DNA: TGTGCCAGCAGACAACTATCGGAAAATGAGCAGTTCTTC. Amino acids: CASRQLSENEQFF.

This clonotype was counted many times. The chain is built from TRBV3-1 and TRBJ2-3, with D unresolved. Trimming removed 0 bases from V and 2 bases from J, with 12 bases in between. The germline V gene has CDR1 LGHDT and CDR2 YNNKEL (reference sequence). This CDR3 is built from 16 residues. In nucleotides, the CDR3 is TGTGCCAGCAGCCAAGATCTCGGTGGCTTCACAGATACGCAGTATTTT. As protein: CASSQDLGGFTDTQYF.

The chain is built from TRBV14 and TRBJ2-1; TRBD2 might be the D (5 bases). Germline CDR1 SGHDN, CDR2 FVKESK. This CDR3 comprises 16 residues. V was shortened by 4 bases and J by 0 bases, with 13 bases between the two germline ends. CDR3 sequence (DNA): TGTGCCAGCAGCCGATTAGCGCCCAGCTCCTACAATGAGCAGTTCTTC. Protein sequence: CASSRLAPSSYNEQFF.

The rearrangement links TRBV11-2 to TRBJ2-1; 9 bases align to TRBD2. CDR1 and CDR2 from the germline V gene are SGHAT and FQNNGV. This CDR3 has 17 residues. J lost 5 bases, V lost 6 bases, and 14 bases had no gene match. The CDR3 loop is CASSPPGPAGGHNEQFF. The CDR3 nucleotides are TGTGCCAGCAGTCCCCCGGGGCCAGCGGGAGGACACAATGAGCAGTTCTTC.

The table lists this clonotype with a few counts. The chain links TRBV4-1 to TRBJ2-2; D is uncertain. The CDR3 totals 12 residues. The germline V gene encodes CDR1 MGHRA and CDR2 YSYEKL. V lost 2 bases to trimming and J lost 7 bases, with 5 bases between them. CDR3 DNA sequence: TGCGCCAGCAGCCAAACACTCGGGGAGCTGTTTTTT. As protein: CASSQTLGELFF.

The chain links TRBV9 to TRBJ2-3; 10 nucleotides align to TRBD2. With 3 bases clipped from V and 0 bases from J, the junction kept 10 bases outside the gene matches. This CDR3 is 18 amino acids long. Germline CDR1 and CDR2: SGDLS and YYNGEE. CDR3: CASSARLQTSGSTDTQYF. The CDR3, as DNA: TGTGCCAGCAGCGCGCGACTTCAGACTAGCGGGAGCACAGATACGCAGTATTTT.

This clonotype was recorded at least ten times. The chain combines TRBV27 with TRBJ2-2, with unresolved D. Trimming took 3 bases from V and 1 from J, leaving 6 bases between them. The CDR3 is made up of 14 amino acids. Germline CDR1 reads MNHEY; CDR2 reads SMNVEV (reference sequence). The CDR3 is CASSLWENTGELFF. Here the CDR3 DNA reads TGTGCCAGCAGTTTGTGGGAGAACACCGGGGAGCTGTTTTTT.

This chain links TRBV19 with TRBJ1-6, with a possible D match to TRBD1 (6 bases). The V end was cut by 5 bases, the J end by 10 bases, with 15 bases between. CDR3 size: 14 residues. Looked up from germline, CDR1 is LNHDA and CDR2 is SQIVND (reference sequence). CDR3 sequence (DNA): TGTGCCAGTAGTCCAATGAGGGGGAACTCACCCCTCCACTTT. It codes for CASSPMRGNSPLHF.

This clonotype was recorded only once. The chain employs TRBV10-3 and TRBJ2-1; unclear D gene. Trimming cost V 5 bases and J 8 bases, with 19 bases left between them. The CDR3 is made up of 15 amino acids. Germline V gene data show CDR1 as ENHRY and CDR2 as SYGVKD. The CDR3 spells CAISPTTNYIDEQFF. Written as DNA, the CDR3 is TGTGCCATCAGTCCCACTACCAACTACATAGATGAGCAGTTCTTC.

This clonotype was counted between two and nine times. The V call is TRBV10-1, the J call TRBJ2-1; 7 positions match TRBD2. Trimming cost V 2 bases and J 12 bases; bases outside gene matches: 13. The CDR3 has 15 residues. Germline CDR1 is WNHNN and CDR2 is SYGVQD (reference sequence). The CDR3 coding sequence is TGCGCCAGCAGTGAGAACGAGGGAGGCCGCGGGGGGCAGTTCTTC. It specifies CASSENEGGRGGQFF.

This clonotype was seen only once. The CDR3 DNA follows: TGCAGTGCTAGACCGGACAGGCACGACTACGAGCAGTACTTC. Amino acid sequence: CSARPDRHDYEQYF. The chain couples TRBV20-1 to TRBJ2-7, with 7 bases lining up with TRBD1. Germline V gives CDR1 DFQATT, CDR2 SNEGSKA (reference sequence). With V trimmed by 2 bases and J by 3 bases, 7 bases remained unmatched. The CDR3 totals 14 residues.

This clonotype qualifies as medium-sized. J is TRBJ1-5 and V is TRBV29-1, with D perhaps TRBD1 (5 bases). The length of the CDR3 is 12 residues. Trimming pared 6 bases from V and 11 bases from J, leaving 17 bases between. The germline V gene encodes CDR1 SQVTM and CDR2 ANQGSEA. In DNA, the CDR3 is TGCAGCGTATCAGAGTCGGGGGATACCCAGCATTTT. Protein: CSVSESGDTQHF.

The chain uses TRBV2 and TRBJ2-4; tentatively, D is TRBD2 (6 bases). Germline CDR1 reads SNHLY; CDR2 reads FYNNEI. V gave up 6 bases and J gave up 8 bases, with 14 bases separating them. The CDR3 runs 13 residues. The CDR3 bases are TGTGCCAGCAGCTTGGGAGGCTTGGACATTCAGTACTTC. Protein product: CASSLGGLDIQYF.

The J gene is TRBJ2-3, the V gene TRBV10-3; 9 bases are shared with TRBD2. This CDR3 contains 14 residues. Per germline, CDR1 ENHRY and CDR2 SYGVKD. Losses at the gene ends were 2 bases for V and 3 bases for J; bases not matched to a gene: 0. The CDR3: CAISETSGTDTQYF. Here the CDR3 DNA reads TGTGCCATCAGTGAGACTAGCGGGACAGATACGCAGTATTTT.

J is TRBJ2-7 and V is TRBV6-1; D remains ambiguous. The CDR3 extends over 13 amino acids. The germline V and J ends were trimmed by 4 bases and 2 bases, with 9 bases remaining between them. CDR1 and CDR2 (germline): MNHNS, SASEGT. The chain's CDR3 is CASSAARTYEQYF. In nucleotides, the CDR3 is TGTGCCAGCAGTGCGGCCCGGACCTACGAGCAGTACTTC.

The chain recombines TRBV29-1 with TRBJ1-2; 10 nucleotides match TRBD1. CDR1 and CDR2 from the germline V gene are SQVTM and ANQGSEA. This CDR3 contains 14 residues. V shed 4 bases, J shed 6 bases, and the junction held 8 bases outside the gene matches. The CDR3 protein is CSVVFSTGGHGYTF. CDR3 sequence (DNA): TGCAGCGTTGTTTTTTCGACAGGGGGCCATGGCTACACCTTC.

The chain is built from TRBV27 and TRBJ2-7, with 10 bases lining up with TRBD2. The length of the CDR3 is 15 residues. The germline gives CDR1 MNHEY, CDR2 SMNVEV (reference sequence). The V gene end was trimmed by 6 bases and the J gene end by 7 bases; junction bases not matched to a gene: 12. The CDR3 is CASSPRLAGDMEQYF. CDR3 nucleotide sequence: TGTGCCAGCAGCCCGCGACTAGCGGGTGATATGGAGCAGTACTTC.

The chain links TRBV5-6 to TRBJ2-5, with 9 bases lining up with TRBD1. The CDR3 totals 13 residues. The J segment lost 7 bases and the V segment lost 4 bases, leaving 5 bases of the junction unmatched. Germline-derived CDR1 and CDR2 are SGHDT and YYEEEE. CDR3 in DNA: TGTGCCAGCAGCGAGGACAGGGGTGCGACCCAGTACTTC. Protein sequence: CASSEDRGATQYF.

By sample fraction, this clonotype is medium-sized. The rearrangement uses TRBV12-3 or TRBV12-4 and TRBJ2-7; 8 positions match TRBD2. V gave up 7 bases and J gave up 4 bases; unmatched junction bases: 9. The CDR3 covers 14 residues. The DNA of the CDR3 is TGTGCCAGCAAGCCCCGGGCGGGGGGATACGAGCAGTACTTC. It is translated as CASKPRAGGYEQYF.

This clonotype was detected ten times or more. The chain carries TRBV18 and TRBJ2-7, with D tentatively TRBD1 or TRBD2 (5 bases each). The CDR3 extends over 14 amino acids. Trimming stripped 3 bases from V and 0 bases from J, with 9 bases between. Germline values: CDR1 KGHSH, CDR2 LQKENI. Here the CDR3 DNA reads TGTGCCAGCTCACCGCCAGGGAGCTCCTACGAGCAGTACTTC. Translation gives CASSPPGSSYEQYF. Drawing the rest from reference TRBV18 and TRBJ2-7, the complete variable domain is NAGVMQNPRHLVRRRGQEARLRCSPMKGHSHVYWYRQLPEEGLKFMVYLQKENIIDESGMPKERFSAEFPKEGPSILRIQQVVRGDSAAYFCASSPPGSSYEQYFGPGTRLTVT.

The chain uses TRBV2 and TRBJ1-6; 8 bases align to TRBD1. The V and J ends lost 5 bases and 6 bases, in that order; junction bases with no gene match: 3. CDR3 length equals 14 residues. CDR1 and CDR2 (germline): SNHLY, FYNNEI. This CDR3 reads CASSWTGSNSPLHF. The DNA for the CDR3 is TGTGCCAGCAGTTGGACAGGGAGTAATTCACCCCTCCACTTT.